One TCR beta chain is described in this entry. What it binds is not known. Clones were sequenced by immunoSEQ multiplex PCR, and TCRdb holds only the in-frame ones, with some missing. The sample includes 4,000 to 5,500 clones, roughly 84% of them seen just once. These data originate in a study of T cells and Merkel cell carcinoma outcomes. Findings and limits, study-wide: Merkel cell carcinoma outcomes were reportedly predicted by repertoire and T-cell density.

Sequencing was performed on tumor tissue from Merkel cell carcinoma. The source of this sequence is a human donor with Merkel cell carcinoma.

CDR3 sequence: CASSPFGTGEQPQHF. In DNA form, the CDR3 reads TGTGCCAGCTCACCATTCGGCACAGGGGAACAGCCCCAGCATTTT. The chain has TRBV18 and TRBJ1-5; 7 bases are a match to TRBD1. The CDR3 covers 15 residues. From germline, CDR1 is KGHSH and CDR2 LQKENI. Germline trimming cut 2 bases from V and 7 bases from J; bases unmatched to any gene: 8.